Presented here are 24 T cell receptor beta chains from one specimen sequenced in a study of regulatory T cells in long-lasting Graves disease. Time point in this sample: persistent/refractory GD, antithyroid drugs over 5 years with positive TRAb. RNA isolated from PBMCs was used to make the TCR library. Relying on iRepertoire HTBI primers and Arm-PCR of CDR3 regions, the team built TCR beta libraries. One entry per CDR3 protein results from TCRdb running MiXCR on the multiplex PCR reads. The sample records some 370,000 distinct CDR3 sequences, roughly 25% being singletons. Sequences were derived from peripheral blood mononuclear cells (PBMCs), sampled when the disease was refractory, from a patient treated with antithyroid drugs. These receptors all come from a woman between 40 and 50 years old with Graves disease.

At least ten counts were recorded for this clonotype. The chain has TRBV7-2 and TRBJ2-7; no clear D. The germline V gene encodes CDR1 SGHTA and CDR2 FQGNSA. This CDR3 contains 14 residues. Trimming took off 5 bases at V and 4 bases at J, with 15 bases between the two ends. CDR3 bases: TGTGCCAGCAGCCCCCGGGTCCGACATTACGAGCAGTACTTC. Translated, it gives CASSPRVRHYEQYF. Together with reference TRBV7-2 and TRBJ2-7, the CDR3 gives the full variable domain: GAGVSQSPSNKVTEKGKDVELRCDPISGHTALYWYRQSLGQGLEFLIYFQGNSAPDKSGLPSDRFSAERTGGSVSTLTIQRTQQEDSAVYLCASSPRVRHYEQYFGPGTRLTVT.

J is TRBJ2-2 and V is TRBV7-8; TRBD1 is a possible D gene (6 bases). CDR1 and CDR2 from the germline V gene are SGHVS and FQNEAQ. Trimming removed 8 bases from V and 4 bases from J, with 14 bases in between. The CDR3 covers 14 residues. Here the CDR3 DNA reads TGTGCCAGCGGGAACAGGGTCCTCACCGGGGAGCTGTTTTTT. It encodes CASGNRVLTGELFF.

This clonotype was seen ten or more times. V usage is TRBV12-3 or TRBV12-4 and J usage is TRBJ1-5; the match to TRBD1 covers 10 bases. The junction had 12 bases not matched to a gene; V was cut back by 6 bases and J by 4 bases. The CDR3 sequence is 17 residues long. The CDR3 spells CASRGAGTGASNQPQHF. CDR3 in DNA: TGTGCCAGCAGAGGTGCTGGGACAGGGGCCTCTAATCAGCCCCAGCATTTT.

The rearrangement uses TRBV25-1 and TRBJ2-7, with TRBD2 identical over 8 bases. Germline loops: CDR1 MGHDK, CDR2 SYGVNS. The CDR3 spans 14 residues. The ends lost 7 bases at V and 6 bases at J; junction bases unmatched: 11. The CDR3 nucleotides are TGTGCCAGCACCCCGGGGGGGGGAGCAGGCGAGCAGTACTTC. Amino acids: CASTPGGGAGEQYF.

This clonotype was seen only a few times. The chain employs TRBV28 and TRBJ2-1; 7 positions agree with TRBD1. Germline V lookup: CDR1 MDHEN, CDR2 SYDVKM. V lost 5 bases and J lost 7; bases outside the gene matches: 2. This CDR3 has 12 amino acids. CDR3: CASSPTGNEQFF. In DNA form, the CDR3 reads TGTGCCAGCAGTCCGACAGGGAATGAGCAGTTCTTC.

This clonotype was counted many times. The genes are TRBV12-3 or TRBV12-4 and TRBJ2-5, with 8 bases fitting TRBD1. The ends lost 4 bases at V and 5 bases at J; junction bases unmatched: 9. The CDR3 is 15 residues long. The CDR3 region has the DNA TGTGCCAGCAGTTATCAGGGGGCGCGTTGGGAGACCCAGTACTTC. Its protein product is CASSYQGARWETQYF.

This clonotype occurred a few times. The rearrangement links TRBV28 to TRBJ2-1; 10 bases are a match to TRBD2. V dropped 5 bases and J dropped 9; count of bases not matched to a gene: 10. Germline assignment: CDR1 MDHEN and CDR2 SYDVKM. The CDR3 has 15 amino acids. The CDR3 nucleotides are TGTGCCAGCAGTACGGGGAGCGGGAGGGTCGGTGAGCAGTTCTTC. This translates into CASSTGSGRVGEQFF.

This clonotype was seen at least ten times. CDR3 protein: CASSLSGGQGYTF. The CDR3 bases are TGTGCCAGCAGCTTATCGGGAGGGCAAGGCTACACCTTC. The chain employs TRBV7-3 and TRBJ1-2; D unclear. The CDR3 length is 13 residues. The germline V gene has CDR1 SGHTA and CDR2 FQGTGA. Deletions cut 2 bases from V and 8 bases from J, with 12 bases between.

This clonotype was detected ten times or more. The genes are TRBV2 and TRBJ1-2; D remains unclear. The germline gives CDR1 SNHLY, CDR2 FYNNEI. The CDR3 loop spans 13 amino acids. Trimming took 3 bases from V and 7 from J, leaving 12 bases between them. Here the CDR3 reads CASSDEGRGGYTF. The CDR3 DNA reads TGTGCCAGCAGTGATGAGGGAAGAGGTGGCTACACCTTC.

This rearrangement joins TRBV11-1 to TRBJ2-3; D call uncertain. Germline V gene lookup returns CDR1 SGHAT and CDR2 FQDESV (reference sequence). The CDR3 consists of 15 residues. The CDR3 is CASRIEDRITDTQYF. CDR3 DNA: TGTGCTTCAAGGATCGAGGACCGAATCACAGATACGCAGTATTTT.

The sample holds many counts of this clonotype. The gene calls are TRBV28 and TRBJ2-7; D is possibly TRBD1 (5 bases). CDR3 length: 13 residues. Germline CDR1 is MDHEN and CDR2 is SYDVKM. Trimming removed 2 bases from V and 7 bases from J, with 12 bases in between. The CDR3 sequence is CASSLISRGEQYF. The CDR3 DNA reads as TGTGCCAGCAGTTTAATTTCTAGGGGTGAGCAGTACTTC.

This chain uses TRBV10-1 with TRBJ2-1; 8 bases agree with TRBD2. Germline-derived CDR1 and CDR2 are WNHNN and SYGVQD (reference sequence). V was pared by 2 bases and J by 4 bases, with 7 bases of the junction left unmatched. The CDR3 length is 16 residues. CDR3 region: CASSEGGLVGYNEQFF. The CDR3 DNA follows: TGCGCCAGCAGTGAGGGGGGACTAGTGGGTTACAATGAGCAGTTCTTC.

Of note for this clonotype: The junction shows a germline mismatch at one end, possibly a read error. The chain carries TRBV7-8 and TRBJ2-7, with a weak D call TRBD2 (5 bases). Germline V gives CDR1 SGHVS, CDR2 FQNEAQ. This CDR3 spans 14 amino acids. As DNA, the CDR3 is TGTGCCCGCAGTGTTGGTGGGAGTATCTACGAGCAGTACTTC. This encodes CARSVGGSIYEQYF.

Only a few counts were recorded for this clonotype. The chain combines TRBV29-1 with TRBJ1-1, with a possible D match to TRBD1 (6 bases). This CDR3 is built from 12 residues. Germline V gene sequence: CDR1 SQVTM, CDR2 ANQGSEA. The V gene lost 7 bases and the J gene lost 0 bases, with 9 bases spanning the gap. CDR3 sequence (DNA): TGCAGCGCCAGGGGATTGAACACTGAAGCTTTCTTT. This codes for CSARGLNTEAFF. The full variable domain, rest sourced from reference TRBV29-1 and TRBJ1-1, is SAVISQKPSRDICQRGTSLTIQCQVDSQVTMMFWYRQQPGQSLTLIATANQGSEATYESGFVIDKFPISRPNLTFSTLTVSNMSPEDSSIYLCSARGLNTEAFFGQGTRLTVV.

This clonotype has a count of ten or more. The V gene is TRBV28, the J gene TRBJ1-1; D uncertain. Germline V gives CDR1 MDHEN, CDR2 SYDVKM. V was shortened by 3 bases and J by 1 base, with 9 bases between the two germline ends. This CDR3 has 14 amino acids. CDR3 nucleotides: TGTGCCAGCAGTTTTACCCAGCGGAACACTGAAGCTTTCTTT. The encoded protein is CASSFTQRNTEAFF. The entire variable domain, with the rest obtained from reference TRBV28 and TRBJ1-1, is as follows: DVKVTQSSRYLVKRTGEKVFLECVQDMDHENMFWYRQDPGLGLRLIYFSYDVKMKEKGDIPEGYSVSREKKERFSLILESASTNQTSMYLCASSFTQRNTEAFFGQGTRLTVV.

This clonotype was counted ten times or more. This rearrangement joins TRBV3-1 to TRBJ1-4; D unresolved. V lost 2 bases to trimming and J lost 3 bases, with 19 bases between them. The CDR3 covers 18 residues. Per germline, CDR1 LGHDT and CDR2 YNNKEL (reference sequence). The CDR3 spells CASSQPRYLGSANEKLFF. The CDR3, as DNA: TGTGCCAGCAGCCAACCTCGCTATTTGGGCAGCGCTAATGAAAAACTGTTTTTT.

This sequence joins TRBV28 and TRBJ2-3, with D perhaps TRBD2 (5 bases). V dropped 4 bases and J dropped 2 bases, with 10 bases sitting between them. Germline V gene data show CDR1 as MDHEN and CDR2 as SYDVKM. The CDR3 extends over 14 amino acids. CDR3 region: CASSSLGDTDTQYF. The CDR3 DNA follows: TGTGCCAGCAGTTCGCTCGGGGACACAGATACGCAGTATTTT.

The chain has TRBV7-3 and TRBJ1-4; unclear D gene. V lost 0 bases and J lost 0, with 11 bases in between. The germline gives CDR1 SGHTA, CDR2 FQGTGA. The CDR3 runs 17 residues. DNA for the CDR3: TGTGCCAGCAGCTTAACTCGGGCGGAAACAACTAATGAAAAACTGTTTTTT. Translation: CASSLTRAETTNEKLFF.

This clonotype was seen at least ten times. CDR3 region: CSARTPGQGGRTQYF. The CDR3 nucleotides read TGCAGTGCTAGGACGCCGGGACAGGGGGGACGGACCCAGTACTTC. V usage is TRBV20-1 and J usage is TRBJ2-5, with 11 nucleotides matching TRBD1. The CDR3 contains 15 residues. In germline, CDR1 is DFQATT, CDR2 SNEGSKA (reference sequence). Germline trimming cut 3 bases from V and 7 bases from J; bases unmatched to any gene: 10.

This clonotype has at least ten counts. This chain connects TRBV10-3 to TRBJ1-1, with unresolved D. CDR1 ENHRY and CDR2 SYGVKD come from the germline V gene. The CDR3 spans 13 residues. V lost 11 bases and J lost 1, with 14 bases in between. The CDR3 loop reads CAQKSSANTEAFF. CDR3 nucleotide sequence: TGTGCCCAAAAGTCTTCAGCGAACACTGAAGCTTTCTTT.

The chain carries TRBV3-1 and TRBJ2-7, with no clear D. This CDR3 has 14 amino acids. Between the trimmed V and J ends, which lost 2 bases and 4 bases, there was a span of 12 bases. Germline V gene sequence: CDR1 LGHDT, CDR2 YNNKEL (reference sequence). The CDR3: CASSQSSHVYEQYF. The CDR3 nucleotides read TGTGCCAGCAGCCAAAGCTCCCATGTGTACGAGCAGTACTTC.

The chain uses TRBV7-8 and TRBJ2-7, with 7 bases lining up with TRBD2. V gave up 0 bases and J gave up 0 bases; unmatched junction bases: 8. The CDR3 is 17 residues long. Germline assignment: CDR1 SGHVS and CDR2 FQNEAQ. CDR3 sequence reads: CASSLAKAGASSYEQYF. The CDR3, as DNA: TGTGCCAGCAGCTTAGCGAAGGCGGGAGCGTCCTCCTACGAGCAGTACTTC.

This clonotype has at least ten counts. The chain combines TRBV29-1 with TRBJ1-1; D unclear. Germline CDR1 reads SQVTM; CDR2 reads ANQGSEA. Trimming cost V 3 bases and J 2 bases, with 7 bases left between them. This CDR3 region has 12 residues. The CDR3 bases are TGCAGCGTTGATCCGGATAACACTGAAGCTTTCTTT. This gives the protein CSVDPDNTEAFF.

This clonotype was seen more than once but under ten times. The CDR3 reads CSARRGTMNTEAFF. The CDR3 coding sequence is TGCAGTGCTCGTAGGGGGACAATGAACACTGAAGCTTTCTTT. The chain has TRBV20-1 and TRBJ1-1; tentative D call: TRBD1 (6 bases). Trimming stripped 5 bases from V and 0 bases from J, with 13 bases between. Germline CDR1 and CDR2: DFQATT and SNEGSKA (reference sequence). CDR3 size: 14 residues.